This T cell receptor beta chain emerged from a study of cytomegalovirus exposure and HLA in healthy donors. Germline values: CDR1 KGHSH, CDR2 LQKENI. This CDR3 spans 15 amino acids. V was pared by 3 bases and J by 3 bases, with 14 bases between. The study ran its PCR with 60 Vbeta and 13 Jbeta primers. Measured with immunoSEQ multiplex PCR; TCRdb has only the in-frame clones, and not every one. This sample's table reports under 95,000 clones. The source is a man aged 18 to 29 in good health and CMV-seropositive. The sample comprised PBMCs. The V and J genes are TRBV18 and TRBJ1-1; D call uncertain. In DNA, the CDR3 is TGTGCCAGCTCACCTCCGGGTTTTCGGGACACTGAAGCTTTCTTT. This codes for CASSPPGFRDTEAFF.